The source of this T cell receptor (beta chain) is a study of T cell responses to AZD1222 COVID-19 vaccine. Study conclusions and caveats: Among vaccine-associated CD4 TCRs, coverage spanned spike, with dominance at 160-218 and 743-854. Breadth and depth of Spike-specific TCRs rose after two AZD1222 doses. Variant regions that are unmutated are reportedly the target of nearly half of spike-specific TCRs.

The protocol was immunoSEQ multiplex PCR, while the TCRdb copy is restricted to in-frame clones and leaves out a portion. The sample has some 120,000 clones, 93% seen once; the top ten hold about 3.1%. A note on this clone: Its antigen remains unidentified.

V dropped 5 bases and J dropped 2 bases, with 21 bases sitting between them. In germline, CDR1 is SGHVS, CDR2 FQNEAQ. The CDR3 loop spans 18 amino acids. The receptor was derived from an adult in good health. The sample here was peripheral blood, taken on day 0 of AZD1222 vaccination. V usage is TRBV7-8 and J usage is TRBJ2-2; TRBD2 might be the D (5 bases). The CDR3 here is CASSHRPIGLLNTGELFF. The CDR3 DNA is TGTGCCAGCAGCCACAGACCTATAGGACTTCTAAACACCGGGGAGCTGTTTTTT.